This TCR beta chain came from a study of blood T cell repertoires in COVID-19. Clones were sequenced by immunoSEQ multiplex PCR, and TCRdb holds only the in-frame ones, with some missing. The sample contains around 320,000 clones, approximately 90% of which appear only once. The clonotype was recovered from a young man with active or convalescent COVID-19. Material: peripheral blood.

CDR3 nucleotide sequence: TGTGCCAGCAGCCCGCCTTTGAAGAGTATGAACACTGAAGCTTTCTTT. Protein product: CASSPPLKSMNTEAFF. J is TRBJ1-1 and V is TRBV7-9, with unresolved D. The CDR3 runs to 16 residues. Trimming shortened V by 5 bases and J by 0 bases, and 16 bases separated the two germline ends. Germline loops: CDR1 SEHNR, CDR2 FQNEAQ (reference sequence).